The entry below gives a single TCR beta chain sequence along with its context. Its antigen is as yet unknown. In the PCR, 60 Vbeta and 13 Jbeta primers were used. Repertoires were generated with immunoSEQ multiplex PCR, while TCRdb's copy carries only in-frame clones and drops some. The data contain fewer than 200,000 clones, approximately 76% of them seen just once; the ten biggest clones take up about 2%. This sample stems from a study of cytomegalovirus exposure and HLA in healthy donors. Findings and caveats of the study: Follow-up analysis seemed to connect common viral pathogens with several of the most significant clusters identified. A link between a missense DCLRE1C variant and TCR beta V- and J-gene trimming emerged from a later analysis.

Germline V gene sequence: CDR1 SNHLY, CDR2 FYNNEI. J lost 3 bases, V lost 5 bases, and 6 bases had no gene match. The CDR3 totals 14 residues. The chain joins TRBV2 to TRBJ2-7; 8 bases are shared with TRBD1. What was sequenced was PBMCs. The TCR comes from a female donor in good health and CMV-seronegative. The CDR3 is CASSYDGQGYEQYF. CDR3 DNA: TGTGCCAGCAGTTACGACGGACAGGGCTACGAGCAGTACTTC.